The next 29 T cell receptor beta chains were all read from a single sample in a study of T cells in Graves' hyperthyroidism and ophthalmopathy. TCR beta CDR3 regions were amplified from RNA. Primed by the HTBI set, a first-round RT-PCR was run on the TCR CDR3. TCRdb analysed the multiplex PCR reads with MiXCR anew, one entry per CDR3 protein. The table has roughly 500,000 distinct CDR3 sequences, approximately 23% seen once. Specimen: blood. These receptors came from a woman in her 70s with Graves' ophthalmopathy.

Notes on this clonotype: A junction boundary mismatches the germline segment, possibly from a read error. This chain joins TRBV6-2 or TRBV6-3 and TRBJ1-2; 8 bases line up with TRBD1. The CDR3 loop spans 13 amino acids. CDR1 is MNHEY, CDR2 SVGEGT, per germline. In nucleotides, the CDR3 is TGTGTCAGCAGGATGCAGGGGGCTTATGGCTACACCTTC. Residues: CVSRMQGAYGYTF.

This clonotype was detected many times. This chain uses TRBV29-1 with TRBJ2-7; TRBD1 is a possible D gene (6 bases). The CDR3 sequence is 11 residues long. V was shortened by 6 bases and J by 5 bases, with 11 bases between the two germline ends. The germline gives CDR1 SQVTM, CDR2 ANQGSEA. The CDR3 spells CSVAGVNEQYF. CDR3 DNA sequence: TGCAGCGTCGCAGGGGTCAACGAGCAGTACTTC.

This clonotype was counted many times. In DNA, the CDR3 is TGTGCCAGTAGTGAGGGACGGAGCTCCTACAATGAGCAGTTCTTC. Translating gives CASSEGRSSYNEQFF. The chain recombines TRBV19 with TRBJ2-1; possibly TRBD1 or TRBD2 for D (5 bases each). Germline V gene sequence: CDR1 LNHDA, CDR2 SQIVND (reference sequence). The CDR3 loop spans 15 amino acids. The V end lost 5 bases, the J end lost 0 bases, and 11 bases lay between the germline ends.

The genes are TRBV7-6 and TRBJ1-1; weak D call: TRBD1 (6 bases). The CDR3 runs 14 residues. Trimming removed 4 bases from V and 7 bases from J, with 16 bases in between. Germline V gene data show CDR1 as SGHVS and CDR2 as FNYEAQ. The CDR3 sequence: CASSSSTGAGEAFF. The CDR3 nucleotides read TGTGCCAGCAGCTCCTCCACGGGGGCAGGTGAAGCTTTCTTT.

In its sample, this clonotype was seen many times. V gene TRBV19 combines with J gene TRBJ2-2; tentatively, D is TRBD1 (6 bases). Trimming cost V 5 bases and J 0 bases, with 16 bases left between them. CDR1 LNHDA and CDR2 SQIVND come from the germline V gene (reference sequence). The length of the CDR3 is 17 residues. The CDR3: CASSPRTARSNTGELFF. As DNA, the CDR3 is TGTGCCAGTAGTCCTCGGACAGCCCGATCGAACACCGGGGAGCTGTTTTTT.

This clonotype has only one observation. V gene TRBV3-1 combines with J gene TRBJ2-7; TRBD2 agrees at 11 bases. The germline CDR1 and CDR2 sequences are LGHDT and YNNKEL (reference sequence). This CDR3 comprises 16 residues. Losses at the gene ends were 4 bases for V and 2 bases for J; bases not matched to a gene: 7. DNA for the CDR3: TGTGCCAGCAGCCGGGGGACTAGCGGCCCTACCTACGAGCAGTACTTC. Translation gives CASSRGTSGPTYEQYF.

This sequence joins TRBV6-1 and TRBJ1-5; TRBD1 aligns across 9 bases. J gave up 4 bases and V 7 bases, and 8 bases lay outside the gene matches. The CDR3 is 15 amino acids. CDR1 is MNHNS, CDR2 SASEGT, per germline. CDR3 region: CASTGTGRRNQPQHF. DNA for the CDR3: TGTGCCAGCACCGGGACAGGGAGGCGTAATCAGCCCCAGCATTTT.

The chain is built from TRBV6-1 and TRBJ2-2, with 8 bases fitting TRBD1. The germline CDR1 and CDR2 sequences are MNHNS and SASEGT. The CDR3 contains 13 residues. V dropped 6 bases and J dropped 7; count of bases not matched to a gene: 4. CDR3 DNA: TGTGCCAGCAGACGCACAGGGGGCGGGGAGCTGTTTTTT. Translated: CASRRTGGGELFF.

In this sample, this clonotype turned up many times. V gene TRBV12-3 or TRBV12-4 combines with J gene TRBJ2-3, with no clear D. Deletions cut 6 bases from V and 4 bases from J, with 17 bases between. The CDR3 runs 15 residues. In DNA form, the CDR3 reads TGTGCCAGCAGCGCCCAGACCCTTGGCGCAGATACGCAGTATTTT. Protein sequence: CASSAQTLGADTQYF.

This clonotype occurred a few times. This chain joins TRBV7-3 and TRBJ2-3, with 9 positions matching TRBD2. This CDR3 region has 18 residues. The ends lost 0 bases at V and 4 bases at J; junction bases unmatched: 11. Germline V gene sequence: CDR1 SGHTA, CDR2 FQGTGA. CDR3 coding DNA: TGTGCCAGCAGCTTAACTGGAAGTAGCGGGAGAGGGGCAGATACGCAGTATTTT. Translating gives CASSLTGSSGRGADTQYF.

This clonotype came up a few times. The chain joins TRBV20-1 to TRBJ2-7; 9 bases fit TRBD2. Germline V gene lookup returns CDR1 DFQATT and CDR2 SNEGSKA (reference sequence). CDR3 size: 15 residues. Trimming took 4 bases from V and 0 from J; bases not matched to a gene: 7. CDR3 DNA: TGCAGTGCTACTGAGCGGGGGGCAAGCTCCTACGAGCAGTACTTC. Its translation: CSATERGASSYEQYF.

With regard to this clonotype: Just one base apart from a much larger clone, this may be a read error. V usage is TRBV6-1 and J usage is TRBJ2-7; TRBD1 or TRBD2 may be the D gene (6 bases each). V lost 4 bases and J 2 bases, leaving 18 bases between the germline ends. The CDR3 sequence is 16 residues long. The germline CDR1 and CDR2 sequences are MNHNS and SASEGT. The CDR3 loop reads CASSAGASDTPYEQYF. CDR3 DNA: TGTGCCAGCAGTGCAGGGGCTAGCGATACTCCCTACGAGCAGTACTTC.

Many counts were recorded for this clonotype. The gene calls are TRBV3-1 and TRBJ1-1; D perhaps matches TRBD1 (5 bases). Looked up from germline, CDR1 is LGHDT and CDR2 is YNNKEL (reference sequence). The CDR3 is made up of 13 amino acids. Deletions cut 4 bases from V and 4 bases from J, with 10 bases between. CDR3 nucleotide sequence: TGTGCCAGCAGCCGAGCCCAGGGCACTGAAGCTTTCTTT. Its protein product is CASSRAQGTEAFF.

This clonotype showed up just a few times. The chain carries TRBV29-1 and TRBJ2-4; TRBD1 matches at 11 bases. Trimming removed 5 bases from V and 6 bases from J; junction bases left unmatched: 3. Germline lookup yields CDR1 SQVTM and CDR2 ANQGSEA. The CDR3 is 13 residues long. The CDR3 sequence: CSVRTGGLNIQYF. CDR3 sequence (DNA): TGCAGCGTTCGGACAGGGGGCTTAAACATTCAGTACTTC.

This clonotype was seen a handful of times. This sequence joins TRBV2 and TRBJ2-7; 9 bases agree with TRBD2. Germline values: CDR1 SNHLY, CDR2 FYNNEI. The CDR3 spans 15 residues. V was pared by 4 bases and J by 3 bases, with 7 bases of the junction left unmatched. This CDR3 is CASSGGGGRVYEQYF. The DNA for the CDR3 is TGTGCCAGCAGTGGAGGGGGCGGGAGGGTCTACGAGCAGTACTTC.

This clonotype showed up just a few times. The chain carries TRBV5-6 and TRBJ2-4, with no clear D. Trimming removed 0 bases at V and 9 bases at J, with 13 bases between. The CDR3 covers 14 residues. The germline CDR1 and CDR2 sequences are SGHDT and YYEEEE. The CDR3 is CASSLVSSKSIQYF. For the CDR3, the DNA is TGTGCCAGCAGCTTGGTGTCTAGTAAGAGCATTCAGTACTTC.

The chain employs TRBV20-1 and TRBJ1-2; D uncertain. Trimming removed 5 bases from V and 4 bases from J, with 11 bases in between. Germline values: CDR1 DFQATT, CDR2 SNEGSKA (reference sequence). This CDR3 has 12 residues. The DNA of the CDR3 is TGCAGTGCTTCTTCAGCAGCCTATGGCTACACCTTC. It is translated as CSASSAAYGYTF.

The chain has TRBV6-2 or TRBV6-3 and TRBJ2-5; perhaps TRBD1 as D (5 bases). The germline V gene encodes CDR1 MNHEY and CDR2 SVGEGT. The CDR3 sequence is 16 residues long. Trimming shortened V by 0 bases and J by 5 bases, and 16 bases separated the two germline ends. This chain's CDR3 is CASSYSLGPGEETQYF. Here the CDR3 DNA reads TGTGCCAGCAGTTACTCATTGGGGCCTGGCGAGGAGACCCAGTACTTC.

The rearrangement uses TRBV27 and TRBJ2-7; TRBD2 aligns across 9 bases. V dropped 5 bases and J dropped 9; count of bases not matched to a gene: 8. Germline V gene data show CDR1 as MNHEY and CDR2 as SMNVEV (reference sequence). The CDR3 is made up of 13 amino acids. The CDR3 sequence: CASSPTSGLGQYF. In DNA form, the CDR3 reads TGTGCCAGCAGTCCGACTAGCGGTCTTGGGCAGTACTTC.

This clonotype was picked up a small number of times. The chain uses TRBV19 and TRBJ1-5; the D is unclear. Germline V gene sequence: CDR1 LNHDA, CDR2 SQIVND (reference sequence). The CDR3 covers 12 residues. Trimming stripped 8 bases from V and 4 bases from J, with 9 bases between. The CDR3 region has the DNA TGTGCCAGTGGCCTCTTGAATCAGCCCCAGCATTTT. Residues: CASGLLNQPQHF.

This sequence joins TRBV19 and TRBJ1-2; D is unresolved. The CDR3 spans 13 residues. Germline V gives CDR1 LNHDA, CDR2 SQIVND (reference sequence). V dropped 7 bases and J dropped 2 bases, with 11 bases sitting between them. CDR3 amino acids: CASKGGQNYGYTF. The CDR3 nucleotides are TGTGCCAGTAAAGGCGGGCAGAACTATGGCTACACCTTC.

The chain has TRBV10-3 and TRBJ1-4; 9 nucleotides align to TRBD1. J was trimmed by 0 bases and V by 8 bases; bases with no gene match: 10. Germline assignment: CDR1 ENHRY and CDR2 SYGVKD. CDR3 length equals 17 residues. The CDR3 protein is CAIAPGQGPTTNEKLFF. DNA for the CDR3: TGTGCCATCGCGCCGGGACAGGGACCAACAACTAATGAAAAACTGTTTTTT.

The rearrangement uses TRBV10-2 and TRBJ2-7; 9 bases line up with TRBD2. The CDR3 runs 13 residues. V was pared by 7 bases and J by 4 bases, with 5 bases of the junction left unmatched. In germline, CDR1 is WSHSY, CDR2 SAAADI. CDR3 in amino acids: CASNAGGPYEQYF. The CDR3 DNA reads TGCGCCAGCAACGCGGGAGGGCCGTACGAGCAGTACTTC.

This clonotype appeared once. A junction boundary mismatches the germline segment, possibly from a read error. The gene calls are TRBV6-1 and TRBJ2-7, with D unresolved. Germline CDR1 and CDR2: MNHNS and SASEGT. This CDR3 is 13 amino acids long. The CDR3 region is CAISDRVPYEQYF. The CDR3 nucleotides are TGTGCCATCAGTGATCGGGTCCCCTACGAGCAGTACTTC.

This clonotype was observed a handful of times. The chain has TRBV2 and TRBJ1-1; possibly TRBD1 for D (6 bases). V lost 6 bases, J lost 13 bases, and 15 bases lay in between. This CDR3 contains 11 residues. Germline CDR1 is SNHLY and CDR2 is FYNNEI. CDR3 region: CASSLGGPFFF. For the CDR3, the DNA is TGTGCCAGCAGCCTCGGGGGGCCCTTTTTCTTT.

This clonotype has a count of ten or more. This sequence joins TRBV11-2 and TRBJ2-7; D might be TRBD1 (5 bases). Between the trimmed V and J ends, which lost 1 base and 4 bases, there was a span of 11 bases. The CDR3 length is 14 residues. The germline V gene has CDR1 SGHAT and CDR2 FQNNGV. CDR3 amino acids: CASSLGAAGYEQYF. The CDR3 DNA reads as TGTGCCAGCAGCTTAGGGGCCGCAGGGTACGAGCAGTACTTC.

V and J are TRBV27 and TRBJ2-7; 14 positions agree with TRBD2. The germline gives CDR1 MNHEY, CDR2 SMNVEV (reference sequence). This CDR3 has 15 residues. V lost 5 bases to trimming and J lost 5 bases; unmatched junction nucleotides: 5. DNA for the CDR3: TGTGCCAGCAGTCTGACTAGCGGGAGGGCCCACGAGCAGTACTTC. Encoded protein: CASSLTSGRAHEQYF.

This clonotype was observed a handful of times. V gene TRBV24-1 combines with J gene TRBJ2-7, with TRBD1 matching 7 bases. Trimming took 4 bases from V and 0 from J; bases not matched to a gene: 5. CDR1 is KGHDR, CDR2 SFDVKD, per germline. The CDR3 runs to 15 residues. This chain's CDR3 is CATSDARDSSYEQYF. CDR3 DNA: TGTGCCACCAGTGACGCCCGGGACAGCTCCTACGAGCAGTACTTC.

This clonotype has a handful of counts. The chain links TRBV6-2 or TRBV6-3 to TRBJ2-5; TRBD2 matches 8 bases. Per the germline V gene, CDR1 is MNHEY and CDR2 is SVGEGT. V was clipped by 6 bases and J by 5 bases; unmatched bases: 11. The CDR3 covers 15 residues. Written as DNA, the CDR3 is TGTGCCAGCAGCGGCGGACTAGCATTGTCGGAGACCCAGTACTTC. Encoded protein: CASSGGLALSETQYF.